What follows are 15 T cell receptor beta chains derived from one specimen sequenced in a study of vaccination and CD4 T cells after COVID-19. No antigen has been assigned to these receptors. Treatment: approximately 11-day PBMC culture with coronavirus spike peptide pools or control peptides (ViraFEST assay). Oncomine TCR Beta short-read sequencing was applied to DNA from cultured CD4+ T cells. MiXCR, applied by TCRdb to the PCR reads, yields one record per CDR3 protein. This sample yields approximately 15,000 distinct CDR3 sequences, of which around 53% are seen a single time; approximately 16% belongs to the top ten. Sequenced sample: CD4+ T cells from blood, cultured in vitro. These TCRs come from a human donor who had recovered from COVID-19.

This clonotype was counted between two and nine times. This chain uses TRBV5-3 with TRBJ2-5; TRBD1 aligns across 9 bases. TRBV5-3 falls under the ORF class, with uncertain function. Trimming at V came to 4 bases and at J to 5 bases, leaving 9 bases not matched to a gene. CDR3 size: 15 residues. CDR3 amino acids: CARSAGTGSVETQYF. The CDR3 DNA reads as TGTGCCAGAAGCGCCGGGACAGGGTCGGTGGAGACCCAGTACTTC.

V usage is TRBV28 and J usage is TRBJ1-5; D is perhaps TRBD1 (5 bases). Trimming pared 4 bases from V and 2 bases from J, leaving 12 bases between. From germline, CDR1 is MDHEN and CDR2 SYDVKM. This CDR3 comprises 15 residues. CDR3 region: CASSYSRAGNQPQHF. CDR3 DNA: TGTGCCAGCAGTTATAGCAGGGCGGGCAATCAGCCCCAGCATTTT.

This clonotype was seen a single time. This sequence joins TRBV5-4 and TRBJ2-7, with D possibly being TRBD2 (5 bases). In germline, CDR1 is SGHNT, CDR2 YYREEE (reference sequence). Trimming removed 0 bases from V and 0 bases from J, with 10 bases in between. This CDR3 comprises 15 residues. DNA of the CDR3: TGTGCCAGCAGCTTGGTTGGTGGGAGCTCCTACGAGCAGTACTTC. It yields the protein CASSLVGGSSYEQYF. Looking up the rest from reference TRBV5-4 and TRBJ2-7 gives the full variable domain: ETGVTQSPTHLIKTRGQQVTLRCSSQSGHNTVSWYQQALGQGPQFIFQYYREEENGRGNFPPRFSGLQFPNYSSELNVNALELDDSALYLCASSLVGGSSYEQYFGPGTRLTVT.

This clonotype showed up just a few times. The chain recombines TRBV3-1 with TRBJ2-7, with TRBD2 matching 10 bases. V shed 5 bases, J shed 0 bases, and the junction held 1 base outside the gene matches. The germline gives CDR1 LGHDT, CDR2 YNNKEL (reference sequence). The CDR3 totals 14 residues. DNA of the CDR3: TGTGCCAGCAGCAGGACTAGCGGCTCCTACGAGCAGTACTTC. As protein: CASSRTSGSYEQYF.

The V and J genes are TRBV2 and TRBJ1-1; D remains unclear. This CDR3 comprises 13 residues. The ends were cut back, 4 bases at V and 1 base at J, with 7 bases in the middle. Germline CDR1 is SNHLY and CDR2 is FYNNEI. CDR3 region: CASSVARNTEAFF. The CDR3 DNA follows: TGTGCCAGCAGTGTAGCTCGGAACACTGAAGCTTTCTTT.

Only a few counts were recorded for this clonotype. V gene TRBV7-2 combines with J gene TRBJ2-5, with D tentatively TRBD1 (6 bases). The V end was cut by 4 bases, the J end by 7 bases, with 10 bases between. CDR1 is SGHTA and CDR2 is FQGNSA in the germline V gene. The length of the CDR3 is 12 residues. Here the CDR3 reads CASSSPRGTQYF. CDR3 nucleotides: TGTGCCAGCAGCTCCCCCAGGGGGACCCAGTACTTC.

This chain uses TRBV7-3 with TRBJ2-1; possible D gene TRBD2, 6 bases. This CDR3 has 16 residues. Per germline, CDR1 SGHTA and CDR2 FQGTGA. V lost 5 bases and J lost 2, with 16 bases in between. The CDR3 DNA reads TGTGCCAGCAGCCCCCCCGGGAGTGTCGCCTACAATGAGCAGTTCTTC. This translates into CASSPPGSVAYNEQFF.

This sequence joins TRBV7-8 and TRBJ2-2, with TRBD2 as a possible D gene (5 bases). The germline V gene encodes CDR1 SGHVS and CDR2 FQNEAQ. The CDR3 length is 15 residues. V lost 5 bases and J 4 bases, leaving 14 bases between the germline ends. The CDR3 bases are TGTGCCAGCAGCCAAAAAGAACTAGTCACCGGGGAGCTGTTTTTT. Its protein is CASSQKELVTGELFF.

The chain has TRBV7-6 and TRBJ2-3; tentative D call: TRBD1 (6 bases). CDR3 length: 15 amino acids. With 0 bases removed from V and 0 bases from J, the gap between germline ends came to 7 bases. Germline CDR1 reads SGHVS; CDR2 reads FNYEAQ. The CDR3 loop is CASSLAGQSTDTQYF. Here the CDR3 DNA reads TGTGCCAGCAGCTTAGCAGGACAGAGCACAGATACGCAGTATTTT.

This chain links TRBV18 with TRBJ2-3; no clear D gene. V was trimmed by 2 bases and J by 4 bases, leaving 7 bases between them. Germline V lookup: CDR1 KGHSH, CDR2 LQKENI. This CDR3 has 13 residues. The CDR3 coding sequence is TGTGCCAGCTCACCAGAAGGGCCAGATACGCAGTATTTT. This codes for CASSPEGPDTQYF.

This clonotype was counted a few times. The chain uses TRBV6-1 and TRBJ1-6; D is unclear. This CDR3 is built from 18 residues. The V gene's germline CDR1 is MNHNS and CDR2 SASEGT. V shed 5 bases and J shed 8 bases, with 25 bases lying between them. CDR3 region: CASSRATRLSILHSPLHF. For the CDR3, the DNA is TGTGCCAGCAGTCGAGCTACCAGACTTTCGATCCTCCATTCACCCCTCCACTTT.

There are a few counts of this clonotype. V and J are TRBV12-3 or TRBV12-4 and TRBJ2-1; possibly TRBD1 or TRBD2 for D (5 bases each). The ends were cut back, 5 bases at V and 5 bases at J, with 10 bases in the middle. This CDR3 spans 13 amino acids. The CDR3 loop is CASSTGTDNEQFF. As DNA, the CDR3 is TGTGCCAGCAGTACCGGGACCGACAATGAGCAGTTCTTC.

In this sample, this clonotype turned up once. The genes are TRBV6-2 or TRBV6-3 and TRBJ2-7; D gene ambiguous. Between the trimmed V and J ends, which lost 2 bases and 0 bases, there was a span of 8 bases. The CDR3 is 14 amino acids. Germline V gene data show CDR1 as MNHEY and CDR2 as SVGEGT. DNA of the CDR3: TGTGCCAGCAGTTACGCCGGTGTCTCCTACGAGCAGTACTTC. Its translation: CASSYAGVSYEQYF.

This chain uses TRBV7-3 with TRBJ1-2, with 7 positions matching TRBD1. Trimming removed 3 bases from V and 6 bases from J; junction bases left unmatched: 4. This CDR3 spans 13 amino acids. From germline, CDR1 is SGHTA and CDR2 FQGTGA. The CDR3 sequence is CASSFRGGHGYTF. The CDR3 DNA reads TGTGCCAGCAGCTTCCGAGGGGGCCATGGCTACACCTTC.

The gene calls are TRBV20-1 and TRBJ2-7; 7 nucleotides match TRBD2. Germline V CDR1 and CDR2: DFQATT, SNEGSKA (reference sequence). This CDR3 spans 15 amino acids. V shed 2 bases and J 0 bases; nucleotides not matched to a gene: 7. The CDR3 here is CSARSAGGSSYEQYF. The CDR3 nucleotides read TGCAGTGCTAGATCGGCAGGCGGGAGCTCCTACGAGCAGTACTTC.